These 25 T cell receptor beta chains originate from one sample sequenced in a study of blood T cells in healthy people across ages (dated by TCRdb to about 2015). Receptor amplification or capture employed 5' RACE. Instrument used: Illumina HiSeq 2500. A second roughly 6 to 12 cycle PCR used a sample-barcoded 5' primer and a J-beta primer mix. TCRdb reanalyzed the raw reads on its own, using fastp at Q25 for trimming and MiXCR for clone calling, and kept in-frame beta chains. Duplicate CDR3 protein sequences are folded into a single record with the most common DNA and genes. The sample profile shows roughly 830,000 distinct CDR3 sequences; 62% of them were found once. The ten largest make up about a quarter of the sample. Source material: blood. These receptors were taken from a man aged 25 to 40 in good health.

On this clonotype itself: This clone may be a read error of a much larger clone one base away. CDR3 in amino acids: CASSSNRGSYEQFF. CDR3 bases: TGTGCCAGCAGCTCGAACAGGGGTTCCTACGAGCAGTTCTTC. The chain uses TRBV5-6 and TRBJ2-1; 7 bases line up with TRBD1. V was clipped by 3 bases and J by 10 bases; unmatched bases: 10. Germline-derived CDR1 and CDR2 are SGHDT and YYEEEE. This CDR3 contains 14 residues.

This clonotype occurred a few times. V and J are TRBV15 and TRBJ2-1; D is perhaps TRBD2 (7 bases). CDR1 and CDR2 from the germline V gene are LNHNV and YYDKDF (reference sequence). CDR3 length: 15 amino acids. V was cut by 5 bases and J by 7 bases, with 18 bases left in between. For the CDR3, the DNA is TGTGCCACCAGCTACGGGGGGCGCCTTCGGAATGAGCAGTTCTTC. Protein sequence: CATSYGGRLRNEQFF.

J is TRBJ2-7 and V is TRBV10-3; D gene ambiguous. V lost 0 bases and J lost 1, with 7 bases in between. CDR3 length equals 14 residues. Per germline, CDR1 ENHRY and CDR2 SYGVKD. In DNA, the CDR3 is TGTGCCATCAGTGAGTCGACAAAATCCTACGAGCAGTACTTC. Translating it yields CAISESTKSYEQYF.

CDR3 coding DNA: TGTGCCAGCAGTCTCCTCCCTAGCGGGGGGGTTTACAATGAGCAGTTCTTC. Its translation is CASSLLPSGGVYNEQFF. The chain is built from TRBV27 and TRBJ2-1; TRBD2 matches at 12 bases. The germline V gene has CDR1 MNHEY and CDR2 SMNVEV (reference sequence). The CDR3 is made up of 17 amino acids. Unmatched junction bases numbered 9, after V lost 5 bases and J lost 4 bases.

This chain uses TRBV7-9 with TRBJ2-2, with a weak D call TRBD1 (5 bases). Germline CDR1 SEHNR, CDR2 FQNEAQ (reference sequence). CDR3 length: 14 amino acids. V gave up 5 bases and J gave up 1 base, with 8 bases separating them. CDR3: CASSITGNTGELFF. CDR3 bases: TGTGCCAGCAGCATCACAGGGAACACCGGGGAGCTGTTTTTT.

This clonotype was found a few times. This chain links TRBV9 with TRBJ1-2; the D is unclear. Trimming took off 0 bases at V and 8 bases at J, with 11 bases between the two ends. This CDR3 is 13 amino acids long. CDR1 SGDLS and CDR2 YYNGEE come from the germline V gene. The DNA for the CDR3 is TGTGCCAGCAGCGTAGGGCCTGGAGGAGGCTACACCTTC. Its translation is CASSVGPGGGYTF.

This clonotype was seen a handful of times. The J gene is TRBJ2-1, the V gene TRBV7-2; D is perhaps TRBD1 (6 bases). Deletions cut 5 bases from V and 4 bases from J, with 15 bases between. The CDR3 length is 15 residues. Germline V lookup: CDR1 SGHTA, CDR2 FQGNSA. DNA of the CDR3: TGTGCCAGCAGCACAACCGGGACACCGTACAATGAGCAGTTCTTC. It specifies CASSTTGTPYNEQFF.

Concerning this clonotype itself: The junction does not match germline at one end; this may be a read error. The CDR3 sequence: CVSSADEVNNGYTF. CDR3 DNA: TGTGTCAGCAGCGCGGACGAGGTGAACAATGGCTACACCTTC. This sequence joins TRBV7-9 and TRBJ1-2, with D hard to call. CDR1 is SEHNR and CDR2 is FQNEAQ in the germline V gene (reference sequence). This CDR3 spans 14 amino acids.

The V call is TRBV28, the J call TRBJ2-6, with a weak D call TRBD1 (5 bases). Germline V CDR1 and CDR2: MDHEN, SYDVKM. This CDR3 comprises 16 residues. V dropped 7 bases and J dropped 1 base, with 14 bases sitting between them. The CDR3 nucleotides are TGTGCCAGCACCTCCCAAGGGGCTTCTGGGGCCAACGTCCTGACTTTC. As protein: CASTSQGASGANVLTF.

The chain links TRBV3-1 to TRBJ2-5; unclear D gene. The DNA end lines up better with TRBJ2-7; the J call may be wrong. The CDR3 has 13 residues. Germline-derived CDR1 and CDR2 are LGHDT and YNNKEL (reference sequence). The CDR3 DNA sequence: TGTGCCAGCAGCCGAGAGCTAGTCCACGAGCAGTACTTC. Its protein is CASSRELVHEQYF.

The CDR3 reads CASSLQGAVQPQHF. CDR3 in DNA: TGTGCCAGCAGTTTGCAGGGGGCTGTACAGCCCCAGCATTTT. The J gene is TRBJ1-5, the V gene TRBV12-3 or TRBV12-4; 8 bases are shared with TRBD1. Trimming took 3 bases from V and 7 from J; bases not matched to a gene: 5. This CDR3 comprises 14 residues.

The chain couples TRBV14 to TRBJ2-1; 8 positions match TRBD2. J was trimmed by 8 bases and V by 1 base; bases with no gene match: 19. Per the germline V gene, CDR1 is SGHDN and CDR2 is FVKESK. This CDR3 has 19 residues. CDR3 region: CASSQGDFGGGLRRHEQFF. CDR3 nucleotide sequence: TGTGCCAGCAGCCAAGGGGATTTCGGGGGGGGCCTCAGACGGCATGAGCAGTTCTTC.

V is TRBV12-3 or TRBV12-4 and J is TRBJ2-1; TRBD1 agrees at 9 bases. This CDR3 has 16 amino acids. V lost 7 bases and J lost 0; bases outside the gene matches: 7. The CDR3 spells CASIRPTGGSYNEQFF. The CDR3, as DNA: TGTGCCAGCATCCGCCCGACAGGGGGCTCCTACAATGAGCAGTTCTTC.

There are a few counts of this clonotype. V is TRBV4-3 and J is TRBJ2-1; TRBD2 aligns across 10 bases. The CDR3 length is 16 residues. The junction had 8 bases not matched to a gene; V was cut back by 2 bases and J by 7 bases. Germline V gene sequence: CDR1 LGHNA, CDR2 YSLEER. CDR3 sequence: CASSQYPAGGPNEQFF. The CDR3, as DNA: TGCGCCAGCAGCCAATATCCAGCGGGGGGGCCGAATGAGCAGTTCTTC.

The chain links TRBV15 to TRBJ1-4; 9 bases line up with TRBD1. There are 13 residues in the CDR3. The V segment lost 7 bases and the J segment 5 bases; nucleotides outside the gene matches: 2. Per germline, CDR1 LNHNV and CDR2 YYDKDF (reference sequence). The CDR3 DNA is TGTGCCACCAAGGACAGGGGCAATGAAAAACTGTTTTTT. It specifies CATKDRGNEKLFF.

Here the CDR3 DNA reads TGTGCCAGCAGTGAATGGGATGGCGACTACGAGCAGTACTTC. Residues: CASSEWDGDYEQYF. The V call is TRBV25-1, the J call TRBJ2-7, with D hard to call. The CDR3 is made up of 14 amino acids. From germline, CDR1 is MGHDK and CDR2 SYGVNS. V lost 1 base, J lost 3 bases, and 10 bases lay in between.

The chain employs TRBV20-1 and TRBJ2-1, with 8 positions matching TRBD2. Germline CDR1 is DFQATT and CDR2 is SNEGSKA (reference sequence). CDR3 length: 14 amino acids. Germline trimming cut 3 bases from V and 2 bases from J; bases unmatched to any gene: 3. The DNA of the CDR3 is TGCAGTGCTAGTTTGCGGGGGGCCTACAATGAGCAGTTCTTC. This codes for CSASLRGAYNEQFF.

The rearrangement links TRBV7-2 to TRBJ2-7; the D is unclear. The CDR3 is 15 residues long. V was shortened by 2 bases and J by 2 bases, with 13 bases between the two germline ends. The germline V gene encodes CDR1 SGHTA and CDR2 FQGNSA. CDR3 DNA sequence: TGTGCCAGCAGCTTAAGTCCAAAACCTCCCTACGAGCAGTACTTC. Amino acid sequence: CASSLSPKPPYEQYF.

This clonotype was counted once. This chain joins TRBV6-6 and TRBJ2-2, with D perhaps TRBD2 (7 bases). Germline V gives CDR1 MNHNY, CDR2 SVGAGI (reference sequence). This CDR3 region has 14 residues. Trimming pared 10 bases from V and 1 base from J, leaving 13 bases between. The CDR3, as DNA: TGTGCCATCGGGGGGCTATGGAACACCGGGGAGCTGTTTTTT. Translated, it gives CAIGGLWNTGELFF.

Only a few counts were recorded for this clonotype. V is TRBV20-1 and J is TRBJ2-5; D is unclear. CDR3 length: 13 residues. From germline, CDR1 is DFQATT and CDR2 SNEGSKA (reference sequence). The ends were cut back, 3 bases at V and 2 bases at J, with 10 bases in the middle. This CDR3 is CSARAQTQETQYF. The CDR3 nucleotides are TGCAGTGCTAGGGCCCAGACACAAGAGACCCAGTACTTC.

The V gene is TRBV20-1, the J gene TRBJ2-4; maybe TRBD2 (7 bases). This CDR3 is built from 15 residues. V dropped 0 bases and J dropped 8 bases, with 17 bases sitting between them. Germline CDR1 is DFQATT and CDR2 is SNEGSKA (reference sequence). The DNA of the CDR3 is TGCAGTGCTAGAGATGGGGGGGCAGGGCGTGACATTCAGTACTTC. Translated, it gives CSARDGGAGRDIQYF.

This clonotype was detected once. The chain joins TRBV29-1 to TRBJ2-1; weak D call: TRBD2 (7 bases). Germline-derived CDR1 and CDR2 are SQVTM and ANQGSEA. V gave up 6 bases and J gave up 5 bases, with 17 bases separating them. The CDR3 has 14 residues. As DNA, the CDR3 is TGCAGCGTCCGAAGAGGGGGGGACCACAATGAGCAGTTCTTC. Translated: CSVRRGGDHNEQFF.

The chain links TRBV11-2 to TRBJ2-3; D unresolved. This CDR3 contains 10 residues. The V and J ends lost 6 bases and 4 bases respectively, with 2 bases between them. CDR1 is SGHAT and CDR2 is FQNNGV in the germline V gene. This chain's CDR3 is CASRADTQYF. The CDR3 DNA reads TGTGCCAGCAGGGCAGATACGCAGTATTTT.

In DNA form, the CDR3 reads TGTGCCAGCAGTCGGGGGGGGGTGGCCTACAATGAGCAGTTCTTC. It is translated as CASSRGGVAYNEQFF. The gene calls are TRBV6-2 or TRBV6-3 and TRBJ2-1; TRBD2 matches at 8 bases. Germline V lookup: CDR1 MNHEY, CDR2 SVGEGT. J lost 2 bases, V lost 5 bases, and 5 bases had no gene match. The CDR3 is made up of 15 amino acids.

This clonotype was observed at least ten times. The V gene is TRBV5-1, the J gene TRBJ2-7; tentative D call: TRBD1 (6 bases). This CDR3 has 13 amino acids. Germline V CDR1 and CDR2: SGHRS, YFSETQ. V lost 5 bases, J lost 0 bases, and 9 bases lay in between. CDR3 in amino acids: CASRGHPSYEQYF. CDR3 coding DNA: TGCGCCAGCAGGGGACACCCCTCCTACGAGCAGTACTTC.